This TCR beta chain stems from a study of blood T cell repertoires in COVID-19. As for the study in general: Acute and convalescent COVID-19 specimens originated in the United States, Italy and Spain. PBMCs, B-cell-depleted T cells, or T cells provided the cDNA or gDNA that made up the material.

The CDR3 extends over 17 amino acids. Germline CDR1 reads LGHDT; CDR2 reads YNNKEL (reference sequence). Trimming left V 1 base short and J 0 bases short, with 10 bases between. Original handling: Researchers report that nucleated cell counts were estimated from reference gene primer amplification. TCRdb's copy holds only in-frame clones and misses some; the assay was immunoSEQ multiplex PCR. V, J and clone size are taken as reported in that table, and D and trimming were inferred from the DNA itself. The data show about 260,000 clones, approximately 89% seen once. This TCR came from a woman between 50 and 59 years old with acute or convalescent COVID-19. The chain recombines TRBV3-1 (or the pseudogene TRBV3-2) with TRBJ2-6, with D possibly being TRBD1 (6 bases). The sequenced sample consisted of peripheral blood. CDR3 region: CASSQGQAYSGANVLTF. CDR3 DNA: TGTGCCAGCAGCCAAGGACAGGCTTACTCTGGGGCCAACGTCCTGACTTTC.